A single sample gave rise to the 14 T cell receptor beta chains below, sequenced in a study of T cells in Graves' hyperthyroidism and ophthalmopathy. TCR beta CDR3 sequences were amplified from RNA transcripts. Using the HTBI primer set, a first-round RT-PCR was run on the TCR CDR3. TCRdb re-called the multiplex PCR reads with MiXCR, one entry per CDR3 protein. The data hold about 580,000 distinct CDR3 sequences, with roughly 14% observed a single time. The material sequenced was blood. Receptors were obtained from a woman in her twenties or thirties with Graves' hyperthyroidism that later progressed to Graves' ophthalmopathy.

Notes on this clonotype: A much larger clone lies one base from this, so it may be a read error. The CDR3 spells CARSQGRLETQYF. CDR3 DNA sequence: TGTGCCCGCAGCCAAGGGCGGCTAGAGACCCAGTACTTC. V and J are TRBV3-1 and TRBJ2-5; D ambiguous. The CDR3 runs to 13 residues. Germline CDR1 and CDR2: LGHDT and YNNKEL (reference sequence).

The chain uses TRBV4-2 and TRBJ2-2; the D is unclear. The CDR3 extends over 15 amino acids. Germline V CDR1 and CDR2: LGHNA, YNFKEQ. The V and J ends lost 0 bases and 2 bases respectively, with 7 bases between them. The CDR3 bases are TGTGCCAGCAGCCAAGATTTGGGAAACACCGGGGAGCTGTTTTTT. Protein product: CASSQDLGNTGELFF.

This clonotype was found a few times. The chain links TRBV30 to TRBJ2-1; 11 bases align to TRBD2. The CDR3 contains 18 residues. J was trimmed by 4 bases and V by 4 bases; bases with no gene match: 15. The germline CDR1 and CDR2 sequences are GTSNPN and SVGIG (reference sequence). CDR3: CAWTLRRTSGPPYNEQFF. Written as DNA, the CDR3 is TGTGCCTGGACCTTACGGAGGACTAGCGGGCCGCCTTACAATGAGCAGTTCTTC.

In its sample, this clonotype was seen a few times. V and J are TRBV5-1 and TRBJ2-7; maybe TRBD1 (8 bases). The germline CDR1 and CDR2 sequences are SGHRS and YFSETQ. The CDR3 is 14 residues long. Trimming cost V 1 base and J 5 bases, with 13 bases left between them. The DNA of the CDR3 is TGCGCCAGCAGCTTGACAGGGGGGGGGGACGAGCAGTACTTC. Amino acids: CASSLTGGGDEQYF.

This clonotype has a count of ten or more. The chain carries TRBV24-1 and TRBJ2-3; no clear D. The CDR3 sequence is 11 residues long. V was trimmed by 0 bases and J by 11 bases, leaving 5 bases between them. Germline loops: CDR1 KGHDR, CDR2 SFDVKD. The CDR3 DNA follows: TGTGCCACCAGTGATTTGCAACAGCAGTATTTT. Its translation is CATSDLQQQYF.

This clonotype was found a few times. V gene TRBV28 combines with J gene TRBJ1-2; TRBD1 agrees at 8 bases. The germline gives CDR1 MDHEN, CDR2 SYDVKM. Trimming removed 5 bases from V and 10 bases from J; junction bases left unmatched: 9. The CDR3 spans 13 residues. The CDR3 is CASSQPTGEVYTF. For the CDR3, the DNA is TGTGCCAGCAGTCAACCGACAGGGGAGGTCTACACCTTC.

The sample holds many counts of this clonotype. CDR3 residues: CASSQDTVQPQHF. In nucleotides, the CDR3 is TGTGCCAGCAGCCAAGATACGGTACAGCCCCAGCATTTT. The gene calls are TRBV3-1 and TRBJ1-5; D call uncertain. The CDR3 is 13 residues long. Looked up from germline, CDR1 is LGHDT and CDR2 is YNNKEL (reference sequence). V was trimmed by 0 bases and J by 7 bases, leaving 7 bases between them.

This clonotype was seen repeatedly, ten times or more. The chain joins TRBV30 to TRBJ1-5; TRBD1 is a possible D gene (6 bases). Germline-derived CDR1 and CDR2 are GTSNPN and SVGIG (reference sequence). Trimming pared 3 bases from V and 1 base from J, leaving 7 bases between. There are 13 residues in the CDR3. The CDR3: CAWSTGSNQPQHF. In nucleotides, the CDR3 is TGTGCCTGGAGCACAGGGAGCAATCAGCCCCAGCATTTT.

The chain is built from TRBV12-3 or TRBV12-4 and TRBJ2-1; 12 positions agree with TRBD2. J gave up 7 bases and V 2 bases, and 6 bases lay outside the gene matches. The CDR3 covers 16 residues. The CDR3 is CASSLRTSGIRNEQFF. CDR3 nucleotides: TGTGCCAGCAGTTTACGGACTAGCGGGATAAGGAATGAGCAGTTCTTC.

The rearrangement joins TRBV6-1 to TRBJ2-7; maybe TRBD1 (6 bases). Germline V lookup: CDR1 MNHNS, CDR2 SASEGT. The germline V and J ends were trimmed by 5 bases and 2 bases, with 16 bases remaining between them. The CDR3 runs 15 residues. Here the CDR3 reads CASSPPRDKPYEQYF. DNA of the CDR3: TGTGCCAGCAGTCCTCCCCGGGACAAGCCCTACGAGCAGTACTTC.

As concerns this clonotype: A much larger clone lies a single base off, so this may be a read error. As the CDR3 is not closed by the conserved phenylalanine or tryptophan, this likely results from a read error. The rearrangement joins TRBV6-1 to TRBJ2-2, with unresolved D. This CDR3 contains 11 residues. Germline loops: CDR1 MNHNS, CDR2 SASEGT. The V and J ends lost 5 bases and 7 bases respectively, with 5 bases between them. CDR3 residues: CASSRLGELFS. The CDR3 coding sequence is TGTGCCAGCAGTCGGCTCGGGGAGCTGTTTTCT.

The table lists this clonotype with a few counts. The chain has TRBV5-1 and TRBJ2-2; 8 bases align to TRBD2. The V segment lost 1 base and the J segment 0 bases; nucleotides outside the gene matches: 8. The CDR3 is 18 amino acids. Per the germline V gene, CDR1 is SGHRS and CDR2 is YFSETQ. CDR3 in DNA: TGCGCCAGCAGCTTGCTATCCGGGAGGGGAGCGAACACCGGGGAGCTGTTTTTT. Protein: CASSLLSGRGANTGELFF.

CDR3 bases: TGTGCCTGGACCAAGACTAGCGGGAGCAATGAGCAGTTCTTC. Translation: CAWTKTSGSNEQFF. The rearrangement links TRBV30 to TRBJ2-1; 12 positions agree with TRBD2. Germline CDR1 GTSNPN, CDR2 SVGIG (reference sequence). V trimming: 4 bases; J trimming: 6 bases; junction bases outside the gene matches: 4. This CDR3 has 14 amino acids.

This clonotype showed up many times. V gene TRBV6-2 or TRBV6-3 combines with J gene TRBJ1-5; weak D call: TRBD1 (5 bases). V lost 7 bases, J lost 7 bases, and 11 bases lay in between. There are 12 residues in the CDR3. Germline values: CDR1 MNHEY, CDR2 SVGEGT. DNA for the CDR3: TGTGCCAGCACCCCTGGGGACCAGCCCCAGCATTTT. It translates to CASTPGDQPQHF.